This record looks at one T cell receptor beta chain sequence and its context. Its matching antigen is unknown. Some clones are missing from TCRdb's copy, which holds only in-frame ones; the method was immunoSEQ multiplex PCR. The table records 160,000 or so clones, 92% of them present only once. This specimen comes from a study of T cell responses to AZD1222 COVID-19 vaccine. The study's findings and limits: The breadth and depth of Spike-specific TCRs increased once two AZD1222 doses had been given. Seropositive AZD1222 recipients at baseline numbered only five or six. Researchers report vaccine-associated CD4 TCRs spanning spike, with dominance at 160-218 and 743-854. Most donors were white British and more were female, and clonal diversity was possibly underestimated.

The CDR3 has 15 residues. Germline CDR1 SGDLS, CDR2 YYNGEE. V lost 2 bases to trimming and J lost 2 bases, with 12 bases between them. The sequence came from an adult in good health. The J gene is TRBJ2-3, the V gene TRBV9, with D perhaps assigned TRBD1 or TRBD2 (5 bases each). The sequencing here drew on peripheral blood, taken on day 0 of MenACWY control vaccination. CDR3: CASSVRDPNTDTQYF. CDR3 coding DNA: TGTGCCAGCAGCGTCCGGGACCCCAACACAGATACGCAGTATTTT. Full variable domain (outside the CDR3, taken from reference TRBV9 and TRBJ2-3): DSGVTQTPKHLITATGQRVTLRCSPRSGDLSVYWYQQSLDQGLQFLIQYYNGEERAKGNILERFSAQQFPDLHSELNLSSLELGDSALYFCASSVRDPNTDTQYFGPGTRLTVL.